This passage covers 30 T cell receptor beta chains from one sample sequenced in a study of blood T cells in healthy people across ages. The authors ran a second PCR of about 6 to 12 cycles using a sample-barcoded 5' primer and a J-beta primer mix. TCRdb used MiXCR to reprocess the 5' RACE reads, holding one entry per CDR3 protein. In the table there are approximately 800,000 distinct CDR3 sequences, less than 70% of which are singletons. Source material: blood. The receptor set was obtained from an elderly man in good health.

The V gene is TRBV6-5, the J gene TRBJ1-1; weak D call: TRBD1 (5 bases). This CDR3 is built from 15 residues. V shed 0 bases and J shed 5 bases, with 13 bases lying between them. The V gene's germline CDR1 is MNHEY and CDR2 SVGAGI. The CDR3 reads CASSYSLQGETEAFF. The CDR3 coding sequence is TGTGCCAGCAGTTACTCCCTTCAGGGCGAAACTGAAGCTTTCTTT.

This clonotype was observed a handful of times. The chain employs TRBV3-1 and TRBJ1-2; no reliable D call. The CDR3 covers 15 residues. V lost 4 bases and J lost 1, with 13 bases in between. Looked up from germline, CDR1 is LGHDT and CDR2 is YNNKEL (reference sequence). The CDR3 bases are TGTGCCAGCAGCCCCCACCCGTCTTTTAACTATGGCTACACCTTC. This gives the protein CASSPHPSFNYGYTF.

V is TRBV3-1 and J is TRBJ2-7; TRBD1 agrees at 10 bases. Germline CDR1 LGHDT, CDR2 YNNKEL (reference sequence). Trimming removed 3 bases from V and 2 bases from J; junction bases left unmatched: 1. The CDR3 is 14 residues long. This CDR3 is CASSHDRGPYEQYF. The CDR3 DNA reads TGTGCCAGCAGCCACGACAGGGGGCCCTACGAGCAGTACTTC.

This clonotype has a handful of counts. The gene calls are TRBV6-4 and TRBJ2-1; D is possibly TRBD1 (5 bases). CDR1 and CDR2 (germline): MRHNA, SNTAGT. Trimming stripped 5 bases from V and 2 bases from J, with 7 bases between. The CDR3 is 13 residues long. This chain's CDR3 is CASSTGPYNEQFF. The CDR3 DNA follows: TGTGCCAGCAGTACAGGACCCTACAATGAGCAGTTCTTC.

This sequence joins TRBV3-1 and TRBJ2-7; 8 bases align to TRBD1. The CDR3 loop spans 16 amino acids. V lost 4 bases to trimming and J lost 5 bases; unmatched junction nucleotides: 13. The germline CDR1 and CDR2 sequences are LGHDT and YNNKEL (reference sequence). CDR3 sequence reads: CASSRYSGQAVNEQYF. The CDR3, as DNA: TGTGCCAGCAGCCGGTACTCGGGACAGGCCGTCAACGAGCAGTACTTC.

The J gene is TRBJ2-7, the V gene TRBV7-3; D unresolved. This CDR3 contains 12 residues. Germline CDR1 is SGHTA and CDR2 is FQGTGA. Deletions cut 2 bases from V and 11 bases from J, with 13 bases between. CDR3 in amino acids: CASSLRASEKYF. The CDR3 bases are TGTGCCAGCAGCTTACGAGCCAGTGAAAAGTACTTC.

CDR3 DNA: TGTGCCAGCAGCTTACGCACAGGGGGAAAATACGAGCAGTACTTC. It codes for CASSLRTGGKYEQYF. V is TRBV3-1 and J is TRBJ2-4; 8 bases align to TRBD1. Near its end, the DNA agrees better with TRBJ2-7, so the J call may be wrong. The length of the CDR3 is 15 residues. CDR1 is LGHDT, CDR2 YNNKEL, per germline (reference sequence).

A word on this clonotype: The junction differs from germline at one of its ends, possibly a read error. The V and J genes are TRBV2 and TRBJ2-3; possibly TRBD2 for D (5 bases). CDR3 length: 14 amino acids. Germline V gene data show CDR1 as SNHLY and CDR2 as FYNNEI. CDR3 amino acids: CASKVAASTDMQYF. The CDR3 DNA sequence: TGTGCCAGCAAAGTGGCGGCTAGCACAGATATGCAGTATTTT.

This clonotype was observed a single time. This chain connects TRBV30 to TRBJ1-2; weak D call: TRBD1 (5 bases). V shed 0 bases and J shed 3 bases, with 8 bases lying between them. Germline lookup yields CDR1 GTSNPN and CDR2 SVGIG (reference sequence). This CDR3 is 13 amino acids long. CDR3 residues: CAWSVPGDYGYTF. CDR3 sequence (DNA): TGTGCCTGGAGTGTACCGGGGGACTATGGCTACACCTTC.

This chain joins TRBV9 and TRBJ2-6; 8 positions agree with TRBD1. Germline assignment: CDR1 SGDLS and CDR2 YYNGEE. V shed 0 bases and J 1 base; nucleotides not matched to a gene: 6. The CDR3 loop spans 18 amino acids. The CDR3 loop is CASSVGQGAESGANVLTF. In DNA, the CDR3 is TGTGCCAGCAGCGTAGGGCAGGGGGCAGAATCTGGGGCCAACGTCCTGACTTTC. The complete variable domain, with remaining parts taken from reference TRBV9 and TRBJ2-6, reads DSGVTQTPKHLITATGQRVTLRCSPRSGDLSVYWYQQSLDQGLQFLIQYYNGEERAKGNILERFSAQQFPDLHSELNLSSLELGDSALYFCASSVGQGAESGANVLTFGAGSRLTVL.

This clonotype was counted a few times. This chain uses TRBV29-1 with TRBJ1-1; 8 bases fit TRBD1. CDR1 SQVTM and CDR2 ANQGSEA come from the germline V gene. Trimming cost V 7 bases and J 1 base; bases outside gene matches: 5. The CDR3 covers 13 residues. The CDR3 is CSATGGGNTEAFF. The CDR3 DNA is TGCAGCGCCACAGGGGGAGGGAACACTGAAGCTTTCTTT.

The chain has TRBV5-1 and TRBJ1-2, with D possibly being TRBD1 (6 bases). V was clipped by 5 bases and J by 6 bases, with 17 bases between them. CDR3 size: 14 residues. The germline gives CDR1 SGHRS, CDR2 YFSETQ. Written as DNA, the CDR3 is TGCGCCAGCAGTCTAAGACGGGGGGCTGATGGCTACACCTTC. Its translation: CASSLRRGADGYTF. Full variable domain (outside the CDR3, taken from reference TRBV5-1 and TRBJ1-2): KAGVTQTPRYLIKTRGQQVTLSCSPISGHRSVSWYQQTPGQGLQFLFEYFSETQRNKGNFPGRFSGRQFSNSRSEMNVSTLELGDSALYLCASSLRRGADGYTFGSGTRLTVV.

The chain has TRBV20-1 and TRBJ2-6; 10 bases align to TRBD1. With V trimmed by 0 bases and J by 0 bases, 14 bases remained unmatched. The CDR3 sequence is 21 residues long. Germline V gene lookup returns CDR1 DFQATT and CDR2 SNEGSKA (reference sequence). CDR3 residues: CSARDLKTWDRGPSGANVLTF. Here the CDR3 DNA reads TGCAGTGCTAGAGACCTCAAGACCTGGGACAGGGGCCCCTCTGGGGCCAACGTCCTGACTTTC.

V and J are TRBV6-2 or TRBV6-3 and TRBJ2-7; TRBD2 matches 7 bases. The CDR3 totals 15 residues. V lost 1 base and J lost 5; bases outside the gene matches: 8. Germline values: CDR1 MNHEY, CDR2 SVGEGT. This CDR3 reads CASSYWASGTNEQYF. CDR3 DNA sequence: TGTGCCAGCAGTTACTGGGCCAGCGGGACCAACGAGCAGTACTTC.

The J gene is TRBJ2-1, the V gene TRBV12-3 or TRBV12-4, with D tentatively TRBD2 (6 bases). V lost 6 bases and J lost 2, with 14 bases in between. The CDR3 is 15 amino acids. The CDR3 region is CASSRDSSPYNEQFF. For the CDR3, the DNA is TGTGCCAGCAGCCGGGACTCCTCCCCCTACAATGAGCAGTTCTTC.

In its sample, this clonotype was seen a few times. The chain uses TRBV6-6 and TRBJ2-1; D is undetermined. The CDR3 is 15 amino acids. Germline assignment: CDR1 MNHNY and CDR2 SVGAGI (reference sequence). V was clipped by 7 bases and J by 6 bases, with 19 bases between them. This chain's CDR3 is CASTVVGSLGNEQFF. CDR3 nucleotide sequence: TGTGCCAGCACCGTCGTAGGCTCCTTAGGCAATGAGCAGTTCTTC.

CDR3 in amino acids: CASSSIQGPPEKLFF. The CDR3 region has the DNA TGTGCCAGCAGCTCTATACAGGGGCCACCCGAAAAACTGTTTTTT. The gene calls are TRBV7-9 and TRBJ1-4; 7 bases agree with TRBD1. CDR1 and CDR2 from the germline V gene are SEHNR and FQNEAQ (reference sequence). V was clipped by 4 bases and J by 8 bases; unmatched bases: 10. The CDR3 has 15 residues.

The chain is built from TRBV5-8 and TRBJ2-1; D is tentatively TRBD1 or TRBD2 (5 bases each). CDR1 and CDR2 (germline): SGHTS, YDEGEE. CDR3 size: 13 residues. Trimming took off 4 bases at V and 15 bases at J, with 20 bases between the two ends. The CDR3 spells CASSPGTHTKLFF. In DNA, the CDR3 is TGTGCCAGCAGCCCCGGGACCCACACTAAGTTGTTCTTC. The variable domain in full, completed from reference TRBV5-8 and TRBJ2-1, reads EAGVTQSPTHLIKTRGQQATLRCSPISGHTSVYWYQQALGLGLQFLLWYDEGEERNRGNFPPRFSGRQFPNYSSELNVNALELEDSALYLCASSPGTHTKLFFGPGTRLTVL.

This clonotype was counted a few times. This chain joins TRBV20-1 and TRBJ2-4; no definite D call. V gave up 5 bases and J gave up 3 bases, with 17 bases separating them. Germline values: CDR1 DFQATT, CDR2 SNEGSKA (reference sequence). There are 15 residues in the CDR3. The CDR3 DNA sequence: TGCAGTGCTGCCAGCGACGGGTTCGTCAAAAACATTCAGTACTTC. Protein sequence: CSAASDGFVKNIQYF.

CDR3 protein: CSVTRGQGDTEAFF. The CDR3 region has the DNA TGCAGCGTCACCAGGGGACAGGGAGACACTGAAGCTTTCTTT. The chain couples TRBV29-1 to TRBJ1-1; 9 nucleotides align to TRBD1. After removal of 6 bases from V and 3 bases from J, the junction contained 8 bases not matched to a gene. This CDR3 is 14 amino acids long. Per germline, CDR1 SQVTM and CDR2 ANQGSEA. Full variable domain (missing parts from reference TRBV29-1 and TRBJ1-1): SAVISQKPSRDICQRGTSLTIQCQVDSQVTMMFWYRQQPGQSLTLIATANQGSEATYESGFVIDKFPISRPNLTFSTLTVSNMSPEDSSIYLCSVTRGQGDTEAFFGQGTRLTVV.

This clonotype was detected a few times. CDR3 sequence reads: CASSLVVGGGSEQYF. CDR3 nucleotides: TGTGCCAGCAGCTTAGTTGTCGGAGGGGGCAGCGAGCAGTACTTC. The V call is TRBV11-2, the J call TRBJ2-5, with D perhaps TRBD1 (7 bases). The J call is in doubt because the DNA end fits TRBJ2-7 better. This CDR3 has 15 residues. From germline, CDR1 is SGHAT and CDR2 FQNNGV.

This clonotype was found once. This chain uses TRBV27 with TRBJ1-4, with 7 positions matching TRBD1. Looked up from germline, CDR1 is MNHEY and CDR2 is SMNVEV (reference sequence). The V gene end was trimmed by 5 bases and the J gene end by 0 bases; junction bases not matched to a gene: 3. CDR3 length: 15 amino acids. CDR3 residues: CASSAGQTTNEKLFF. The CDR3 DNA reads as TGTGCCAGCAGTGCGGGACAGACAACTAATGAAAAACTGTTTTTT.

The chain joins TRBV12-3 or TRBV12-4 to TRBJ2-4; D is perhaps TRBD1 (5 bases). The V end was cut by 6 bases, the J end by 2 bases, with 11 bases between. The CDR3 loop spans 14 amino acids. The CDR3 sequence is CASSDRTPKNIQYF. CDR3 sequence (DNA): TGTGCCAGCAGCGATCGGACACCCAAAAACATTCAGTACTTC.

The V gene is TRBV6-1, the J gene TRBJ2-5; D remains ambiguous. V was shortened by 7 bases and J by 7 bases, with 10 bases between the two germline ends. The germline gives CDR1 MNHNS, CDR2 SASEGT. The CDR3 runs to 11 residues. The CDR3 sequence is CASTPAGTQYF. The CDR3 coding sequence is TGTGCCAGCACCCCAGCCGGGACCCAGTACTTC.

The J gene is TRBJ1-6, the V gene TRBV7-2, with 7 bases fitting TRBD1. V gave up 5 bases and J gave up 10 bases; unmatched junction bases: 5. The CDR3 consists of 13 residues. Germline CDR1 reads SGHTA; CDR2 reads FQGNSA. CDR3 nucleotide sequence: TGTGCCAGCAGCCGGGACAGTTTATCACCCCTCCACTTT. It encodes CASSRDSLSPLHF.

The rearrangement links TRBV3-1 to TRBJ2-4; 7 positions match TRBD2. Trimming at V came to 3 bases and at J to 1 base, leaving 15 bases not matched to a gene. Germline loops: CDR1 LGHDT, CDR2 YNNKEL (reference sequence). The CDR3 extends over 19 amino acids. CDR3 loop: CASSQVSGTGGAAKNIQYF. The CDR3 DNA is TGTGCCAGCAGCCAGGTCTCAGGGACGGGAGGCGCGGCCAAAAACATTCAGTACTTC.

The chain's CDR3 is CASSLASRGPNEQFF. The CDR3 region has the DNA TGTGCCAGCAGTTTAGCTAGCCGGGGGCCCAATGAGCAGTTCTTC. The chain couples TRBV27 to TRBJ2-1, with D perhaps matching TRBD1 or TRBD2 (6 bases each). This CDR3 region has 15 residues. Trimming pared 2 bases from V and 6 bases from J, leaving 14 bases between. Germline CDR1 is MNHEY and CDR2 is SMNVEV (reference sequence).

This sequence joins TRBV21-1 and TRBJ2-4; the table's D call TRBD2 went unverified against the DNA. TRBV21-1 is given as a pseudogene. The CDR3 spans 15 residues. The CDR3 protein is CASSKEGRDKNIQYF. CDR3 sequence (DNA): TGTGCCAGCAGCAAAGAGGGCAGAGACAAAAACATTCAGTACTTC.

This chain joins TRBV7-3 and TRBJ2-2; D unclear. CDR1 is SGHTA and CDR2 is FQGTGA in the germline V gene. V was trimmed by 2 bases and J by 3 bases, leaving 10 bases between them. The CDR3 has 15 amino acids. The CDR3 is CASSLVRPDTGELFF. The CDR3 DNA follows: TGTGCCAGCAGCTTAGTTCGACCGGACACCGGGGAGCTGTTTTTT.

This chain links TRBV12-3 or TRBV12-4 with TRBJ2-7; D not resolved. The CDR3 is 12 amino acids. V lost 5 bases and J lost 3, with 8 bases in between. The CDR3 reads CASSASIYEQYF. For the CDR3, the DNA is TGTGCCAGCAGTGCCTCCATCTACGAGCAGTACTTC.